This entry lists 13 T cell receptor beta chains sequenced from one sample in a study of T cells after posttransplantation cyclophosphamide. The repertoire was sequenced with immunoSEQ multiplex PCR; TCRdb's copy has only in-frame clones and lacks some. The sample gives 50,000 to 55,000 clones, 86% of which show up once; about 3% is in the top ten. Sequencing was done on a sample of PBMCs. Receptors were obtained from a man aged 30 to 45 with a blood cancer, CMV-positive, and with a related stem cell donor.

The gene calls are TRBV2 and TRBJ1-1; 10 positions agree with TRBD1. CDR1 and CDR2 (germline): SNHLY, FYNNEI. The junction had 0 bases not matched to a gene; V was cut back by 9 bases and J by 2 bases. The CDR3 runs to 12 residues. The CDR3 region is CARTGGNTEAFF. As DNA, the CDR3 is TGTGCCAGGACAGGGGGCAACACTGAAGCTTTCTTT.

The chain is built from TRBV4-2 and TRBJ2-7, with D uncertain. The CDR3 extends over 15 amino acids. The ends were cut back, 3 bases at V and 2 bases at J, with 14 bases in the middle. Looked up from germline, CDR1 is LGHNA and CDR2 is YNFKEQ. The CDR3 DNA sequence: TGTGCCAGCAGCCAGGGCATGGATTTTACCTACGAGCAGTACTTC. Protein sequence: CASSQGMDFTYEQYF.

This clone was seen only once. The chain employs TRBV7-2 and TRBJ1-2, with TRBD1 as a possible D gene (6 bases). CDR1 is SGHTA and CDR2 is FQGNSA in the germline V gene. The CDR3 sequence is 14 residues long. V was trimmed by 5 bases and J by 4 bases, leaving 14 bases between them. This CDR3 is CASSANRVGYGYTF. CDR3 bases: TGTGCCAGCAGCGCTAACAGGGTGGGCTATGGCTACACCTTC. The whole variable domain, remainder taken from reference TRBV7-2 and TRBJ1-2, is GAGVSQSPSNKVTEKGKDVELRCDPISGHTALYWYRQSLGQGLEFLIYFQGNSAPDKSGLPSDRFSAERTGGSVSTLTIQRTQQEDSAVYLCASSANRVGYGYTFGSGTRLTVV.

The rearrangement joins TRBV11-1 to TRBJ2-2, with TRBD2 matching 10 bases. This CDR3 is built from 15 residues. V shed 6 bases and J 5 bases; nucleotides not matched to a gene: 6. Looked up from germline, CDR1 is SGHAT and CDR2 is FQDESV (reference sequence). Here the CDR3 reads CASSPSGRSTGELFF. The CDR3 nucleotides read TGTGCCAGCAGTCCTAGCGGGAGATCTACCGGGGAGCTGTTTTTT.

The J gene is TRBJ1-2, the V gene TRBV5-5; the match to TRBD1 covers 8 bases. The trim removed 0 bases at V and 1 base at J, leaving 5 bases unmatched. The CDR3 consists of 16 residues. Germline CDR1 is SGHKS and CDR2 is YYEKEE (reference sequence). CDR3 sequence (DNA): TGTGCCAGCAGCTTGGAGGGACAGGTATTTAACTATGGCTACACCTTC. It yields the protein CASSLEGQVFNYGYTF.

The CDR3: CASSQPTGYPNTGELFF. DNA for the CDR3: TGTGCCAGCAGCCAACCAACAGGGTACCCGAACACCGGGGAGCTGTTTTTT. The chain links TRBV4-2 to TRBJ2-2, with D possibly TRBD1 on 6 matching bases. The CDR3 covers 17 residues. The germline CDR1 and CDR2 sequences are LGHNA and YNFKEQ. Trimming pared 2 bases from V and 0 bases from J, leaving 13 bases between.

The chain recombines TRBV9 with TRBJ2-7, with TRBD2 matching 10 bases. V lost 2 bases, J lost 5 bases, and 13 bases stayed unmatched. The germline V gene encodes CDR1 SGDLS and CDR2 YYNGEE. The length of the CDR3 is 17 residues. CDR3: CASSVGLAGDRLHEQYF. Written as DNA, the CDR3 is TGTGCCAGCAGCGTTGGCCTAGCGGGAGATCGATTACACGAGCAGTACTTC.

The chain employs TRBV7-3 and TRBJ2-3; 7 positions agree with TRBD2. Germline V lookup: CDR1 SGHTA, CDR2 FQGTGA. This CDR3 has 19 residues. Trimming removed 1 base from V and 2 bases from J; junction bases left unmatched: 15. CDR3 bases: TGTGCCAGCAGCTTAAAGGGCGGGAGAGGGGTCGGCTCCACAGATACGCAGTATTTT. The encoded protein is CASSLKGGRGVGSTDTQYF.

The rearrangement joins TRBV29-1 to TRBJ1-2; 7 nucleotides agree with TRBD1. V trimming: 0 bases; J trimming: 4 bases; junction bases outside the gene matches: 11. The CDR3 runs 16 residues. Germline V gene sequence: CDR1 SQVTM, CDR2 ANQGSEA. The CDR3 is CSVEDLGQGDAYGYTF. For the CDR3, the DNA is TGCAGCGTTGAAGATTTGGGCCAGGGGGATGCCTATGGCTACACCTTC.

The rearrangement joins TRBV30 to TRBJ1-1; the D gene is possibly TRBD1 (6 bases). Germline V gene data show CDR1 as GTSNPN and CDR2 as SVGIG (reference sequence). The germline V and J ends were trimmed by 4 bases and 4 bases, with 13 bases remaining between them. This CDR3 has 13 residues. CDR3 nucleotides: TGTGCCTGGAACAGGGTGGGTGGCACTGAAGCTTTCTTT. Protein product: CAWNRVGGTEAFF. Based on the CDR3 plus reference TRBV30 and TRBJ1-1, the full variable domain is SQTIHQWPATLVQPVGSPLSLECTVEGTSNPNLYWYRQAAGRGLQLLFYSVGIGQISSEVPQNLSASRPQDRQFILSSKKLLLSDSGFYLCAWNRVGGTEAFFGQGTRLTVV.

This chain's CDR3 is CASSLTSGNTIYF. For the CDR3, the DNA is TGTGCCAGCAGCTTAACTTCTGGAAACACCATATATTTT. This chain connects TRBV7-2 to TRBJ1-3; no clear D gene. From germline, CDR1 is SGHTA and CDR2 FQGNSA. The CDR3 runs to 13 residues. V was cut by 2 bases and J by 1 base, with 3 bases left in between. The full variable domain, with the rest looked up from reference TRBV7-2 and TRBJ1-3, is GAGVSQSPSNKVTEKGKDVELRCDPISGHTALYWYRQSLGQGLEFLIYFQGNSAPDKSGLPSDRFSAERTGGSVSTLTIQRTQQEDSAVYLCASSLTSGNTIYFGEGSWLTVV.

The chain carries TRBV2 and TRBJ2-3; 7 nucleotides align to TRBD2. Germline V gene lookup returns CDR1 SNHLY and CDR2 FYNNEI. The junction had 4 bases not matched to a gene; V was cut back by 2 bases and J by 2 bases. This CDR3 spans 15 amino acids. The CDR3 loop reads CASSELAAITDTQYF. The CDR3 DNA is TGTGCCAGCAGTGAACTAGCGGCTATCACAGATACGCAGTATTTT.

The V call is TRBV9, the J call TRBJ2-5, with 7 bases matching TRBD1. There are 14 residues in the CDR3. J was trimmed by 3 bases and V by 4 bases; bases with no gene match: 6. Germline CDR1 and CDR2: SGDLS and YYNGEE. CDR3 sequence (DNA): TGTGCCAGCAGCCGGACCGGGACAGAAGAGACCCAGTACTTC. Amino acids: CASSRTGTEETQYF.